The present T cell receptor (beta chain) was sequenced within a study of blood T cell repertoires in COVID-19. Study overall: The samples span acute and convalescent COVID-19 from the United States, Italy and Spain. Sample material is recorded as cDNA or gDNA derived from T cells, B-cell-depleted T cells, or PBMCs.

Repertoires were generated with immunoSEQ multiplex PCR, while TCRdb's copy carries only in-frame clones and drops some. The sample carries over 250,000 clones, over 80% recorded once. CDR1 is SGHTA and CDR2 is FQGNSA in the germline V gene. V trimming: 3 bases; J trimming: 10 bases; junction bases outside the gene matches: 17. The CDR3 is 18 residues long. Seattle participants joined during active infection and were tracked over time. The chain employs TRBV7-2 and TRBJ2-1; 11 nucleotides match TRBD2. The sample taken for sequencing was peripheral blood. The sequence was obtained from a woman aged 45-65 years with COVID-19, enrolled during active disease. CDR3 in amino acids: CASSFLFSGRDQRGEQFF. CDR3 bases: TGTGCCAGCAGCTTCCTCTTTAGCGGGAGGGATCAACGGGGGGAGCAGTTCTTC. The full variable domain, rest sourced from reference TRBV7-2 and TRBJ2-1, is GAGVSQSPSNKVTEKGKDVELRCDPISGHTALYWYRQSLGQGLEFLIYFQGNSAPDKSGLPSDRFSAERTGGSVSTLTIQRTQQEDSAVYLCASSFLFSGRDQRGEQFFGPGTRLTVL.